The rows below give T cell receptor beta chains drawn from one sample of a study of T cells in localized non-small cell lung cancer. The protocol was immunoSEQ multiplex PCR, while the TCRdb copy is restricted to in-frame clones and leaves out a portion. The sample has roughly 20,000 clones, over 75% seen once. The sample here was peripheral blood, taken before any cancer treatment. These receptors all come from a man aged 35-75 years with stage I lung adenocarcinoma. Each CDR3 is given with its conserved first and last residue. Each record gives: D gene, V gene, J gene, clone size, CDR3 DNA, CDR3 protein. A D gene is named only where the DNA matches it firmly. For some rows the clone size is stated as once, few or many, or as a class when expanded; others skip it.

D gene: -; V gene: TRBV11-3; J gene: TRBJ2-1; clone size: once; CDR3 DNA: TGTGCCAGCAGCTTAGTATATGGGGCCTACAATGAGCAGTTCTTC; CDR3 protein: CASSLVYGAYNEQFF
D gene: -; V gene: TRBV7-3; J gene: TRBJ2-3; clone size: -; CDR3 DNA: TGTGCCAGCAGCTTCAGTGGAAATACGCAGTATTTT; CDR3 protein: CASSFSGNTQYF
D gene: -; V gene: TRBV27; J gene: TRBJ2-1; clone size: -; CDR3 DNA: TGTGCCAGCAGTTCCCCGGTTGTGGATTTACGTGAGCAGTTCTTC; CDR3 protein: CASSSPVVDLREQFF
D gene: TRBD1; V gene: TRBV18; J gene: TRBJ1-2; clone size: once; CDR3 DNA: TGTGCCAGCTCACCAACGAGAGCCGGGACAGGGACCAATGGCTACACCTTC; CDR3 protein: CASSPTRAGTGTNGYTF
D gene: -; V gene: TRBV4-2; J gene: TRBJ2-7; clone size: -; CDR3 DNA: TGTGCCAGCAGCCAACACCGGGACTCCGAGCAGTACTTC; CDR3 protein: CASSQHRDSEQYF
D gene: TRBD2; V gene: TRBV30; J gene: TRBJ2-6; clone size: -; CDR3 DNA: TGTGCCTGGAGTGTGACGGGGGGCTCTGGGGCCAACGTCCTGACTTTC; CDR3 protein: CAWSVTGGSGANVLTF
D gene: -; V gene: TRBV30; J gene: TRBJ2-7; clone size: -; CDR3 DNA: TGTGCCTGGAGTGGACAGAGGGGTATTTACGAGCAGTACTTC; CDR3 protein: CAWSGQRGIYEQYF
D gene: -; V gene: TRBV5-8; J gene: TRBJ2-1; clone size: -; CDR3 DNA: TGTGCCAGCAGCCCGGGGCGGAACAATGAGCAGTTCTTC; CDR3 protein: CASSPGRNNEQFF
D gene: -; V gene: TRBV27; J gene: TRBJ1-5; clone size: -; CDR3 DNA: TGTGCCAGCAGTTTAAGAGGGGTCAATCAGCCCCAGCATTTT; CDR3 protein: CASSLRGVNQPQHF
D gene: TRBD2; V gene: TRBV7-2; J gene: TRBJ2-4; clone size: -; CDR3 DNA: TGTGCCAGCAGCTCCTCCGGGACTAGCGGTCTACTAGCCAAAAACATTCAGTACTTC; CDR3 protein: CASSSSGTSGLLAKNIQYF
D gene: -; V gene: TRBV4-2; J gene: TRBJ1-1; clone size: -; CDR3 DNA: TGTGCCAGCAGCCAAGATGCGACGACAGCGAACACTGAAGCTTTCTTT; CDR3 protein: CASSQDATTANTEAFF
D gene: TRBD2; V gene: TRBV19; J gene: TRBJ2-3; clone size: -; CDR3 DNA: TGTGCCAGTAGTCTAAGCGGGGGGGGCACAGATACGCAGTATTTT; CDR3 protein: CASSLSGGGTDTQYF
D gene: -; V gene: TRBV2; J gene: TRBJ2-5; clone size: -; CDR3 DNA: TGTGCCAGCAGTGAATCAGGGTTAGAGACCCAGTACTTC; CDR3 protein: CASSESGLETQYF
D gene: -; V gene: TRBV5-1; J gene: TRBJ1-4; clone size: -; CDR3 DNA: TGCGCCAGCAGCTTGGTCGTGGGGGCCGGCGAAAAACTGTTTTTT; CDR3 protein: CASSLVVGAGEKLFF
D gene: -; V gene: TRBV25-1; J gene: TRBJ1-4; clone size: -; CDR3 DNA: TGTGCCAGCAGTGAAGGCATGACCTATGAAAAACTGTTTTTT; CDR3 protein: CASSEGMTYEKLFF
D gene: -; V gene: TRBV27; J gene: TRBJ1-1; clone size: -; CDR3 DNA: TGTGCCACTTTCTCGGGGGTAATGAACACTGAAGCTTTCTTT; CDR3 protein: CATFSGVMNTEAFF
D gene: TRBD1; V gene: TRBV2; J gene: TRBJ2-7; clone size: -; CDR3 DNA: TGTGCCAGCAGAGGGGACAGGCTGAGCTACGAGCAGTACTTC; CDR3 protein: CASRGDRLSYEQYF
D gene: -; V gene: TRBV27; J gene: TRBJ1-1; clone size: few; CDR3 DNA: TGTGCCAGCAGTTTAACCTCGGGGTCCACTGAAGCTTTCTTT; CDR3 protein: CASSLTSGSTEAFF
D gene: -; V gene: TRBV5-1; J gene: TRBJ2-3; clone size: -; CDR3 DNA: TGCGCCAGCAGCACGGCCCGGAGCCTAAGCACAGATACGCAGTATTTT; CDR3 protein: CASSTARSLSTDTQYF
D gene: -; V gene: TRBV9; J gene: TRBJ1-5; clone size: -; CDR3 DNA: TGTGCCAGCAGCGTAGCTTTAGGAGGTCAGCCCCAGCATTTT; CDR3 protein: CASSVALGGQPQHF
D gene: -; V gene: TRBV6-1; J gene: TRBJ1-5; clone size: -; CDR3 DNA: TGTGCCAGCAGATCCCTCGGGCCCGGGGCCCAGCATTTT; CDR3 protein: CASRSLGPGAQHF
D gene: TRBD1; V gene: TRBV5-1; J gene: TRBJ2-7; clone size: -; CDR3 DNA: TGCGCCAGCAGATTGGGCAGGGGGCGAAACAACGAGCAGTACTTC; CDR3 protein: CASRLGRGRNNEQYF
D gene: -; V gene: TRBV12-5; J gene: TRBJ1-2; clone size: -; CDR3 DNA: TGTGCTAGTGGTTCAGGGTATGGCTACACCTTC; CDR3 protein: CASGSGYGYTF
D gene: TRBD1; V gene: TRBV27; J gene: TRBJ2-5; clone size: -; CDR3 DNA: TGTGCCAGCAGTTCCGACAGGGGGCAGGGGACCCAGTACTTC; CDR3 protein: CASSSDRGQGTQYF
D gene: -; V gene: TRBV19; J gene: TRBJ1-1; clone size: -; CDR3 DNA: TGTGCCAGTAGTATGGTTCAGGGGTTAACTGAAGCTTTCTTT; CDR3 protein: CASSMVQGLTEAFF
D gene: -; V gene: TRBV5-6; J gene: TRBJ1-1; clone size: -; CDR3 DNA: TGTGCCAGCAGCTTGTATGTGTGGGGGGACCGGAACACTGAAGCTTTCTTT; CDR3 protein: CASSLYVWGDRNTEAFF
D gene: TRBD1; V gene: TRBV6-1; J gene: TRBJ1-2; clone size: -; CDR3 DNA: TGTGCCAGCAGTGAAATTCACGTGGCAGGGGGCGACTATGGCTACACCTTC; CDR3 protein: CASSEIHVAGGDYGYTF